These 9 T cell receptor beta chains share one sample of origin, sequenced in a study of T cell changes during pregnancy in multiple sclerosis (dated by TCRdb to the late 2010s). The library was obtained by the immunoSEQ multiplex PCR assay. Held by TCRdb, this immuneACCESS table contains in-frame sequences only and omits some clones. Under half of the omission traces to an unresolved V gene where checked; the cause of the rest is unknown. This sample lists around 88,000 clones; around 92% were detected once. Of the sample, more than 2.5% falls within the top ten clones. The sequencing used peripheral blood, collected in the first trimester of pregnancy. These receptors were collected from a female donor with multiple sclerosis, enrolled in a pregnancy study.

This chain joins TRBV6-5 and TRBJ2-1; 7 nucleotides match TRBD2. Looked up from germline, CDR1 is MNHEY and CDR2 is SVGAGI. V was pared by 7 bases and J by 7 bases, with 13 bases of the junction left unmatched. CDR3 length equals 15 residues. CDR3 residues: CASKTAGVIRNEQFF. As DNA, the CDR3 is TGTGCCAGCAAAACGGCGGGAGTGATAAGGAATGAGCAGTTCTTC.

The chain carries TRBV7-2 and TRBJ2-3, with TRBD1 as a possible D gene (5 bases). The CDR3 has 15 residues. The V gene lost 5 bases and the J gene lost 2 bases, with 14 bases spanning the gap. Germline V gene data show CDR1 as SGHTA and CDR2 as FQGNSA. The CDR3 coding sequence is TGTGCCAGCAGCCCCCGTAAGGGGCCCACAGATACGCAGTATTTT. Its translation: CASSPRKGPTDTQYF.

The CDR3 nucleotides read TGTGCCAGCAGCGGGGACATGGGGGCGATGAACACTGAAGCTTTCTTT. It is translated as CASSGDMGAMNTEAFF. The chain has TRBV7-8 and TRBJ1-1; possible D gene TRBD1, 6 bases. The CDR3 consists of 16 residues. The V and J ends lost 5 bases and 0 bases respectively, with 16 bases between them. Germline assignment: CDR1 SGHVS and CDR2 FQNEAQ.

This clone was counted between two and nine times. The chain combines TRBV6-5 with TRBJ1-1; TRBD1 might be the D (6 bases). The CDR3 runs 14 residues. V gave up 2 bases and J gave up 4 bases, with 11 bases separating them. CDR1 is MNHEY, CDR2 SVGAGI, per germline. This CDR3 is CASSYPGGGTEAFF. DNA of the CDR3: TGTGCCAGCAGTTACCCTGGGGGCGGCACTGAAGCTTTCTTT.

The V call is TRBV4-1, the J call TRBJ1-5; 8 positions match TRBD1. Germline trimming cut 2 bases from V and 1 base from J; bases unmatched to any gene: 4. The CDR3 totals 16 residues. Germline CDR1 reads MGHRA; CDR2 reads YSYEKL. Here the CDR3 DNA reads TGCGCCAGCAGCCAACCTAGACAGGGGAGCAATCAGCCCCAGCATTTT. Residues: CASSQPRQGSNQPQHF.

The J gene is TRBJ2-4, the V gene TRBV7-8; the match to TRBD1 covers 9 bases. The J segment lost 3 bases and the V segment lost 0 bases, leaving 6 bases of the junction unmatched. Germline CDR1 is SGHVS and CDR2 is FQNEAQ. The CDR3 totals 17 residues. Here the CDR3 DNA reads TGTGCCAGCAGCTTAGCATCGTTGGACAGGGGCAAAAACATTCAGTACTTC. Its translation: CASSLASLDRGKNIQYF.

The chain joins TRBV4-1 to TRBJ2-1; 8 bases agree with TRBD2. Germline CDR1 and CDR2: MGHRA and YSYEKL. The CDR3 sequence is 17 residues long. Trimming at V came to 0 bases and at J to 6 bases, leaving 10 bases not matched to a gene. CDR3 sequence: CASSQDGNSGIPNEQFF. The CDR3 DNA is TGCGCCAGCAGCCAAGACGGGAATAGCGGGATACCCAATGAGCAGTTCTTC.

The table lists this clone with a few counts. The chain couples TRBV6-1 to TRBJ1-5; TRBD1 matches at 9 bases. CDR1 and CDR2 from the germline V gene are MNHNS and SASEGT. Trimming took 8 bases from V and 5 from J; bases not matched to a gene: 4. This CDR3 comprises 13 residues. CDR3 protein: CASEGQGYQPQHF. CDR3 bases: TGTGCCAGCGAGGGACAGGGATATCAGCCCCAGCATTTT.

This clone appeared a single time. The genes are TRBV10-3 and TRBJ1-2, with 8 bases aligning to TRBD1. CDR1 and CDR2 from the germline V gene are ENHRY and SYGVKD. Germline trimming cut 5 bases from V and 8 bases from J; bases unmatched to any gene: 10. The length of the CDR3 is 14 residues. CDR3: CAISQDRDQAGYTF. As DNA, the CDR3 is TGTGCCATCAGTCAGGACAGGGACCAGGCAGGCTACACCTTC.